This T cell receptor beta chain was recorded in a study of post-analysis software for immune sequencing data (dated by TCRdb to about 2015). In the study overall: Relapsing-remitting, secondary progressive and progressive-relapsing multiple sclerosis were recorded as disease courses, and subtype annotation was lacking for some patients. A subset of samples was prepared in parallel using single-end sample barcoding, then pooled and co-amplified after Illumina adapter ligation. The multiple sclerosis patient repertoires were compared with ten to eleven previously published healthy control repertoires from donors aged roughly 6 to 27 years. The study at large found these results: Multiple sclerosis patients had significantly lower normalized Chao1 diversity than controls, a result that suggests substantial peripheral T-cell clonal expansion. Direct clustering with F measure revealed strong co-clustering of samples prepared in the same batch, which led to a batch-effect correction. Patients showed significantly higher frequencies than controls for about 5 TRBV segments, among them TRBV5-6, TRBV5-1 and TRBV20-1. The control group was slightly older than the multiple sclerosis patient group.

TCR beta repertoires were profiled from peripheral blood of 10 to 15 young patients with multiple sclerosis to demonstrate the VDJtools post-analysis software. The multiple sclerosis patients were children and adolescents between roughly 6 and 16 years of age. Libraries were made using PCR. This sample was sequenced with an Illumina HiSeq 2500. To reduce PCR and sequencing biases, unique molecular identifiers were built into the TCR beta cDNA libraries. Some 500,000 cDNA molecules were obtained per 1 to 10 million input T cells, so each molecule approximated one T cell. The same protocol used for the earlier healthy control dataset was applied to prepare and sequence the patient libraries. Within a given batch, samples were prepared together, multiplexed and sequenced on the same HiSeq lane. Per the source publication's procedure: MIGEC handled the raw barcoded reads, throwing out single-read molecular identifier groups before consensus assembly and CDR3 extraction. VDJtools was used for post-analysis of the clonotype tables, with diversity normalized by down-sampling every dataset to the smallest sample size. To correct batch-related cross-sample contamination, repertoire overlap clustering matched CDR3 amino acid sequences but not nucleotide sequences. In TCRdb, the public reads were trimmed at Q25 with fastp and aligned with MiXCR, with productive beta chains retained. Rows matching on CDR3 protein sequence are summarized as one entry with the most common DNA and genes. The V and J calls reflect TCRdb's pipeline rather than the authors' work. For this sample there are approximately 570,000 distinct CDR3 sequences; roughly 45% appear just once. The ten top clones hold 1.5% to 2% of the sample.

This clonotype came up many times. What this receptor recognizes is not known. No per-base quality is available; no much larger clone lies one base away. V loses 2 bases of germline sequence and J loses 11 bases, and the interval between the two ends is 18 bases. Including the terminal cysteine and phenylalanine, the CDR3 comprises 14 residues. Only the CDR3 DNA is retained, 42 bases long and in frame from the first base. The receptor's source is a girl aged 5 to 17 with multiple sclerosis. Source material: blood. The chain joins TRBV12-3 or TRBV12-4 to TRBJ1-1, with TRBD1 as a weak D call on 5 bases. The bases read TGTGCCAGCAGTTTATTAGGACGGCAGGGCATTGCTTTCTTT. Its protein reads: CASSLLGRQGIAFF.